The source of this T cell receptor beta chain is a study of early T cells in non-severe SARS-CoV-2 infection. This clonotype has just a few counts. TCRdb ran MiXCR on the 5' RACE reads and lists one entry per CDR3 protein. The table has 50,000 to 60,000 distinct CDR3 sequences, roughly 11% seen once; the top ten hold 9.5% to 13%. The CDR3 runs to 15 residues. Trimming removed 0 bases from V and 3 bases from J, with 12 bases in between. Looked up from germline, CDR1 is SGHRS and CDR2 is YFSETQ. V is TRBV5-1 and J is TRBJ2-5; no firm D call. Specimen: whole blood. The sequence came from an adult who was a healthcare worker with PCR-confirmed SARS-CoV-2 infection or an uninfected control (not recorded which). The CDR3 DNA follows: TGCGCCAGCAGCTTGGCCTTTGCTGAAAAAGAGACCCAGTACTTC. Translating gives CASSLAFAEKETQYF.